This T cell receptor (beta chain) was sequenced for a study of T cell responses to AZD1222 COVID-19 vaccine. Notes on this clone: The target antigen is unknown.

Sequencing used immunoSEQ multiplex PCR; TCRdb keeps in-frame clones, though not all of them. This sample has about 79,000 clones, with about nine tenths found just once. Germline V gives CDR1 KGHSH, CDR2 LQKENI. This CDR3 is built from 15 residues. Unmatched junction bases numbered 3, after V lost 5 bases and J lost 5 bases. Broader study findings: A reported finding is that nearly half of spike-specific TCRs target unmutated variant regions. Clonal diversity may have been underestimated in mostly white British donors. Repertoire samples came only from after the peak T cell response.

The sequence came from an adult who received the AZD1222 COVID-19 vaccine. The genes are TRBV18 and TRBJ2-5, with 15 bases aligning to TRBD2. The sample in question was peripheral blood, obtained 28 days after the second AZD1222 dose. The CDR3 region has the DNA TGTGCCAGCTCATCCGGGACTAGCGGGAGGGAGACCCAGTACTTC. It specifies CASSSGTSGRETQYF.